This T cell receptor beta chain emerged from a study of shared clonotypes between healthy human individuals. For the study at large: Donors were two women and three men aged 18 to 49.

This clone was recorded once. V was shortened by 2 bases and J by 4 bases, with 8 bases between the two germline ends. The germline CDR1 and CDR2 sequences are MDHEN and SYDVKM. The CDR3 spans 14 residues. CD8 cells regarded as naive lacked CD45RO, were positively chosen for CCR7, and omitted terminally differentiated effector memory CD45RA+ cells. TCRdb's copy holds only in-frame clones and misses some; the assay was immunoSEQ multiplex PCR. Here the sample spans hundreds of thousands of clones, more than 85% being singletons. Material: naive CD8+ T cells sorted from blood. V is TRBV28 and J is TRBJ1-4; no firm D call. The clonotype was recovered from a man aged 30 to 39 in good health. The CDR3 region is CASSLLADNEKLFF. The CDR3 DNA follows: TGTGCCAGCAGTTTACTGGCAGATAATGAAAAACTGTTTTTT.